This T cell receptor (beta chain) was captured in a study of identical twins. The CDR3 runs 11 residues. Trimming took 2 bases from V and 4 from J, leaving 2 bases between them. TCRdb reprocessed the 5' RACE reads with MiXCR, giving one entry per CDR3 protein. The top ten clones hold roughly two fifths of a sample with some 190,000 distinct CDR3 sequences, 15% to 20% of them seen once. This clonotype was seen more than once but under ten times. A much larger clone differs from this one at a single base, so this may be a read error. This sample was shared with a second study, whose subject was T cells expressing NK-cell markers.

Sequenced: CD8+ T cells sorted from blood. The chain has TRBV12-3 or TRBV12-4 and TRBJ1-1; the D is unclear. This sequence was found in a woman younger than 30 in good health. The CDR3 is CASSLPTEAFF. CDR3 bases: TGTGCCAGCAGTTTACCCACTGAAGCTTTCTTT.